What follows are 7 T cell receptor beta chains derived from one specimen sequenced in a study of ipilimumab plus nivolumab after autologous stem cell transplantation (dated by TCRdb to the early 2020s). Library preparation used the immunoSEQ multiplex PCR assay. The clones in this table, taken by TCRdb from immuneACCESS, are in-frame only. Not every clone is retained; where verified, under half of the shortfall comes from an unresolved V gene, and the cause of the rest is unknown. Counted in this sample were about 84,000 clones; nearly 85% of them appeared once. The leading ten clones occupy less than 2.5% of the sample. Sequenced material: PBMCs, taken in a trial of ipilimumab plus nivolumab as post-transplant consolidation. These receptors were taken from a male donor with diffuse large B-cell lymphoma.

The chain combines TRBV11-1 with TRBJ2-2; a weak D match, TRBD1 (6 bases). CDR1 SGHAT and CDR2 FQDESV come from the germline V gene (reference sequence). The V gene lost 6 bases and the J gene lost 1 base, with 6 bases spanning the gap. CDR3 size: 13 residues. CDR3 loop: CASRQGNTGELFF. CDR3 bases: TGTGCCAGCAGACAGGGGAACACCGGGGAGCTGTTTTTT.

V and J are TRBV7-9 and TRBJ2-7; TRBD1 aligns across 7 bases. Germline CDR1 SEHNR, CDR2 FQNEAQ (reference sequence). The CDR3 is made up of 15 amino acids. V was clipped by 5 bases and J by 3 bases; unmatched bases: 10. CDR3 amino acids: CASSATGLGYYEQYF. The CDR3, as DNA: TGTGCCAGCAGCGCGACAGGGTTAGGGTACTACGAGCAGTACTTC.

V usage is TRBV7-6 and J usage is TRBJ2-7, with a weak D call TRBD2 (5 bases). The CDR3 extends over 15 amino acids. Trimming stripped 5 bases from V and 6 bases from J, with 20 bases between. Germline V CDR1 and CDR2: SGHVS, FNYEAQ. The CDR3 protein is CASSPLSSSRSEQYF. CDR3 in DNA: TGTGCCAGCAGCCCGTTATCGTCTAGCCGGTCCGAGCAGTACTTC.

The CDR3 spells CASSPRTGEGTEAFF. Written as DNA, the CDR3 is TGTGCCAGTAGTCCTCGGACAGGGGAGGGCACTGAAGCTTTCTTT. This chain joins TRBV19 and TRBJ1-1; the match to TRBD1 covers 9 bases. V was clipped by 5 bases and J by 4 bases; unmatched bases: 8. The CDR3 is 15 amino acids. Germline loops: CDR1 LNHDA, CDR2 SQIVND (reference sequence).

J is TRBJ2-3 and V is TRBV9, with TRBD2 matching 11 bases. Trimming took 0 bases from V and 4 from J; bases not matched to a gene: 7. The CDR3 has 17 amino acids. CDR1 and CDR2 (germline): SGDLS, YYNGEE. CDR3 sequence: CASSVGPLAGGSDTQYF. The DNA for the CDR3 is TGTGCCAGCAGCGTAGGTCCCCTAGCGGGGGGCTCAGATACGCAGTATTTT.

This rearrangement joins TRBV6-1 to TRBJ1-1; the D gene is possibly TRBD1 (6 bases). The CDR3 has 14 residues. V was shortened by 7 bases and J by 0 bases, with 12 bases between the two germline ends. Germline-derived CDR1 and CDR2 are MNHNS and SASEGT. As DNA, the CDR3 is TGTGCCAGCAAACAGGGCCCTTTGAACACTGAAGCTTTCTTT. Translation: CASKQGPLNTEAFF.

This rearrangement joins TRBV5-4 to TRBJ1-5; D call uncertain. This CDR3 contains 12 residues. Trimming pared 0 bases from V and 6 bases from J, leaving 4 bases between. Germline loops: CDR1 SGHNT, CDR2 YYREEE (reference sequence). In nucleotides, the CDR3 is TGTGCCAGCAGCTTGGATAGTCAGCCCCAGCATTTT. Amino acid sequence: CASSLDSQPQHF.